Included here is one T cell receptor (beta chain) sequence, with context. Its antigen is unidentified. This record comes from a study of cytomegalovirus exposure and HLA in healthy donors. At the level of the study: Researchers previously reported finding 90 million to 130 million unique TCR beta sequences from 150 million to 200 million T cells.

The PCR was carried out with 60 Vbeta primers and 13 Jbeta primers. Generated by immunoSEQ multiplex PCR, the TCRdb table keeps only in-frame clones and is missing some. The sample shows just over 80,000 clones, 78% of them seen only once. Regarding the study as a whole: Per a prior analysis, the majority of TCR beta V segments were productive roughly 87% or roughly 30% of the time. In vitro, a few CMV-associated chains proved specific for CMV antigens. Judged likely to be a sequencing artifact was a cluster of highly shared sequence variants.

Germline V lookup: CDR1 SGHVS, CDR2 FQNEAQ. The CDR3 length is 14 residues. The V end lost 5 bases, the J end lost 2 bases, and 10 bases lay between the germline ends. The sequenced material came from PBMCs. This chain uses TRBV7-8 with TRBJ1-5; D may be TRBD1 (5 bases). This clonotype was obtained from a man between 18 and 35 years old in good health and CMV-seropositive. The CDR3 DNA is TGTGCCAGCAGCCGCCAGGGTCGCAATCAGCCCCAGCATTTT. This codes for CASSRQGRNQPQHF.